Following are 18 T cell receptor beta chains from one sample sequenced in a study of T cells after yellow fever vaccination. Via MiXCR, TCRdb re-called the 5' RACE reads, giving one row per CDR3 protein. The repertoire holds roughly 500,000 distinct CDR3 sequences, with about 19% as singletons. Specimen: PBMCs, collected 15 days after the yellow fever booster vaccination. Every receptor here comes from a man aged 30 to 45 who received the YFV17D yellow fever vaccine.

This clonotype was picked up a small number of times. This chain uses TRBV5-1 with TRBJ2-1, with D perhaps matching TRBD1 (7 bases). CDR3 length equals 14 residues. The V gene lost 0 bases and the J gene lost 7 bases, with 11 bases spanning the gap. Germline loops: CDR1 SGHRS, CDR2 YFSETQ. The CDR3 sequence: CASSLVAGGNEQFF. The CDR3 DNA sequence: TGCGCCAGCAGCTTGGTAGCAGGGGGGAATGAGCAGTTCTTC.

The rearrangement uses TRBV24-1 and TRBJ1-1; D is ambiguous. Germline values: CDR1 KGHDR, CDR2 SFDVKD. Trimming removed 6 bases at V and 7 bases at J, with 8 bases between. The CDR3 has 11 amino acids. DNA for the CDR3: TGTGCCACCAGTATGGATAATGAAGCTTTCTTT. This codes for CATSMDNEAFF.

The V gene is TRBV5-1, the J gene TRBJ2-1; D is possibly TRBD1 (6 bases). Germline V gene data show CDR1 as SGHRS and CDR2 as YFSETQ. The CDR3 spans 15 residues. V lost 1 base, J lost 8 bases, and 16 bases lay in between. Written as DNA, the CDR3 is TGCGCCAGCAGCTTGATTGGGACAATATCAGATGAGCAGTTCTTC. Encoded protein: CASSLIGTISDEQFF.

The chain employs TRBV3-1 and TRBJ1-5; D call uncertain. CDR1 and CDR2 from the germline V gene are LGHDT and YNNKEL (reference sequence). With 0 bases removed from V and 6 bases from J, the gap between germline ends came to 6 bases. The length of the CDR3 is 13 residues. CDR3 residues: CASSQDWSQPQHF. For the CDR3, the DNA is TGTGCCAGCAGCCAAGATTGGTCTCAGCCCCAGCATTTT.

This clonotype was detected only a few times. The CDR3 sequence: CSGLRAGGGNEQFF. In nucleotides, the CDR3 is TGCAGCGGACTCCGGGCGGGAGGAGGTAATGAGCAGTTCTTC. The V and J genes are TRBV29-1 and TRBJ2-1; 8 nucleotides align to TRBD2. CDR3 length: 14 amino acids. Germline V CDR1 and CDR2: SQVTM, ANQGSEA. V lost 7 bases, J lost 7 bases, and 12 bases stayed unmatched.

The chain joins TRBV30 to TRBJ2-7; possible D gene TRBD1, 5 bases. The CDR3 totals 11 residues. V lost 6 bases, J lost 1 base, and 7 bases lay in between. CDR1 GTSNPN and CDR2 SVGIG come from the germline V gene (reference sequence). The CDR3 spells CACTGSYEQYF. The CDR3 region has the DNA TGTGCCTGTACAGGTTCCTACGAGCAGTACTTC.

There are a few counts of this clonotype. The V gene is TRBV5-1, the J gene TRBJ2-3, with TRBD2 identical over 9 bases. Germline values: CDR1 SGHRS, CDR2 YFSETQ. The CDR3 contains 16 residues. The V gene end was trimmed by 4 bases and the J gene end by 1 base; junction bases not matched to a gene: 7. CDR3 DNA: TGCGCCAGCAGCGGGCGGACTAGCGCTGGCACAGATACGCAGTATTTT. It yields the protein CASSGRTSAGTDTQYF.

The chain uses TRBV20-1 and TRBJ2-1; tentatively, D is TRBD1 (6 bases). CDR3 length equals 14 residues. The V end lost 6 bases, the J end lost 1 base, and 13 bases lay between the germline ends. Per the germline V gene, CDR1 is DFQATT and CDR2 is SNEGSKA (reference sequence). The CDR3 DNA reads as TGCAGTGCAAACAGGGAAGATTCCTACAATGAGCAGTTCTTC. Residues: CSANREDSYNEQFF.

The rearrangement joins TRBV20-1 to TRBJ2-6, with 7 bases that match TRBD1. Germline assignment: CDR1 DFQATT and CDR2 SNEGSKA (reference sequence). This CDR3 has 20 residues. Trimming at V came to 0 bases and at J to 0 bases, leaving 14 bases not matched to a gene. CDR3: CSARDPDREITISGANVLTF. In DNA, the CDR3 is TGCAGTGCTAGAGATCCTGACAGGGAAATTACGATCTCTGGGGCCAACGTCCTGACTTTC.

This chain uses TRBV2 with TRBJ2-7, with D unresolved. The germline V gene has CDR1 SNHLY and CDR2 FYNNEI. Deletions cut 4 bases from V and 4 bases from J, with 20 bases between. This CDR3 is built from 16 residues. The chain's CDR3 is CASSVVEARGRYEQYF. The DNA for the CDR3 is TGTGCCAGCAGTGTGGTTGAGGCAAGAGGAAGGTACGAGCAGTACTTC. Full variable domain (rest looked up from reference TRBV2 and TRBJ2-7): EPEVTQTPSHQVTQMGQEVILRCVPISNHLYFYWYRQILGQKVEFLVSFYNNEISEKSEIFDDQFSVERPDGSNFTLKIRSTKLEDSAMYFCASSVVEARGRYEQYFGPGTRLTVT.

This clonotype came up a few times. This chain uses TRBV7-2 with TRBJ2-1; no clear D gene. V dropped 5 bases and J dropped 0 bases, with 11 bases sitting between them. The CDR3 is 15 residues long. Germline assignment: CDR1 SGHTA and CDR2 FQGNSA. The CDR3 reads CASSPAHSSYNEQFF. CDR3 nucleotides: TGTGCCAGCAGCCCCGCGCACAGCTCCTACAATGAGCAGTTCTTC.

V and J are TRBV18 and TRBJ1-1; D gene uncertain. The CDR3 totals 14 residues. V gave up 2 bases and J gave up 1 base, with 8 bases separating them. In germline, CDR1 is KGHSH, CDR2 LQKENI. In nucleotides, the CDR3 is TGTGCCAGCTCACCAGCGCGTGGGAACACTGAAGCTTTCTTT. Translating gives CASSPARGNTEAFF.

This sequence joins TRBV12-3 or TRBV12-4 and TRBJ2-3, with D maybe TRBD2 (6 bases). V lost 6 bases and J lost 7, with 20 bases in between. This CDR3 spans 15 amino acids. The CDR3 spells CASSPPGDVSHTQYF. CDR3 bases: TGTGCCAGCAGCCCCCCGGGGGATGTCTCCCATACGCAGTATTTT.

This clonotype showed up just a few times. This chain uses TRBV20-1 with TRBJ1-2; maybe TRBD1 (5 bases). V was cut by 0 bases and J by 1 base, with 6 bases left in between. The CDR3 covers 13 residues. CDR1 is DFQATT and CDR2 is SNEGSKA in the germline V gene (reference sequence). The CDR3 DNA is TGCAGTGCTAGAGATAGGGGTAACTATGGCTACACCTTC. Translation: CSARDRGNYGYTF.

CDR3 DNA: TGTGCCAGCAGTGAGAGCGTAACTAGCGGGAGTTACAATGAGCAGTTCTTC. As protein: CASSESVTSGSYNEQFF. This chain uses TRBV2 with TRBJ2-1; TRBD2 matches 11 bases. The CDR3 covers 17 residues. Unmatched junction bases numbered 8, after V lost 3 bases and J lost 4 bases. The germline V gene has CDR1 SNHLY and CDR2 FYNNEI.

The CDR3 bases are TGTGCCAGTAACCTGGTGGGCCAGAACACCATATATTTT. Translated: CASNLVGQNTIYF. This chain joins TRBV19 and TRBJ1-3; D unclear. Trimming left V 7 bases short and J 7 bases short, with 14 bases between. CDR1 is LNHDA, CDR2 SQIVND, per germline (reference sequence). CDR3 length equals 13 residues.

The genes are TRBV12-3 or TRBV12-4 and TRBJ2-3, with D possibly TRBD1 on 5 matching bases. The CDR3 has 15 residues. The germline V and J ends were trimmed by 0 bases and 2 bases, with 9 bases remaining between them. CDR3 nucleotides: TGTGCCAGCAGTTTAGCTCAGGGTGTCACAGATACGCAGTATTTT. It is translated as CASSLAQGVTDTQYF.

This clonotype has only a few counts. V is TRBV6-1 and J is TRBJ2-7; possible D gene TRBD2, 5 bases. The CDR3 totals 14 residues. V was pared by 7 bases and J by 2 bases, with 15 bases between. CDR1 and CDR2 (germline): MNHNS, SASEGT. The CDR3 bases are TGTGCCAGCAACCCGGGAAGGGCCCCCTACGAGCAGTACTTC. Its protein is CASNPGRAPYEQYF.